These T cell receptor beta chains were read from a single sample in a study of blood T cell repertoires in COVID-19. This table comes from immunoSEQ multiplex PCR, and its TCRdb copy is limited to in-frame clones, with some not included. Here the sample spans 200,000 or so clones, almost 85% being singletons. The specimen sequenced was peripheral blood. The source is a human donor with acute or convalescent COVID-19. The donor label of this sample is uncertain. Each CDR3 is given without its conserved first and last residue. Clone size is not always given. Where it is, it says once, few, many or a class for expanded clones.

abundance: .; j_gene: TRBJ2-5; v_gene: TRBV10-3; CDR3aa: AISESGQGQETQY
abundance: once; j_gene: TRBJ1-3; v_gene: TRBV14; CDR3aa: ASSPGQGRGNTIY
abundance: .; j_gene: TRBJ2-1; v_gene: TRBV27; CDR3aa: ASSLRGDAYNEQF
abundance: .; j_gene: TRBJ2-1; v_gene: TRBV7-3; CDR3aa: ASSVRQGNNEQF
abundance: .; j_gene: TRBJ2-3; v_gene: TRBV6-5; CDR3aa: ASNPDRVSTDTQY
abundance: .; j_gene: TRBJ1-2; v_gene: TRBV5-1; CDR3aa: ASSPPGQTNYGYT
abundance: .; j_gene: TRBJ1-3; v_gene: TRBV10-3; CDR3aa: AILGQDLGNTIY
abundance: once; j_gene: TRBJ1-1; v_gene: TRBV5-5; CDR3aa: ASSSGGTAPRAF
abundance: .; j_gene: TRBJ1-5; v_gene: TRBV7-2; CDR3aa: ASSLSGGQPQH
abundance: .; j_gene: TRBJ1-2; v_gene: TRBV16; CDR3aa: ASSQGRGPNYGYT
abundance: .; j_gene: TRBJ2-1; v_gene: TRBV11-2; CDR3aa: ASSFGGGDNEQF
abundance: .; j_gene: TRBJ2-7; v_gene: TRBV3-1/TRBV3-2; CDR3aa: ASSLLAGYSYEQY
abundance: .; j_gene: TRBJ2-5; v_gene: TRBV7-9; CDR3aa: ASSTRQGLRETQY
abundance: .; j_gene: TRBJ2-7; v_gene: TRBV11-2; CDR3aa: ASSLGQGIYEQY
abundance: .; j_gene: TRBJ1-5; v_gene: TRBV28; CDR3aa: ASSPGGQGTQPQH
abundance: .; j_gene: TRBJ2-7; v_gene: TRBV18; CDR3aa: ASSPLGQGHEQY
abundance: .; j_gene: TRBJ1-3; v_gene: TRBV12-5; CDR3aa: ASGLVGGLGSLSGNTIY
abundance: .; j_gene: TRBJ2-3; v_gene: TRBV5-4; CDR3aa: ASSLGTSGRADTQY
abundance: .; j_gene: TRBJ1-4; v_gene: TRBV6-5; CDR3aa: ASTSGGQNNEKLF
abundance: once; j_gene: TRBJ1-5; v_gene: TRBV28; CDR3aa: ASSSQDTLNQPQH
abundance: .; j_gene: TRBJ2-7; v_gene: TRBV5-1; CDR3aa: ASSLGLASYEQY
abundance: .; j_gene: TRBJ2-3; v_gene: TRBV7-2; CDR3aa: ASTTTGKSTDTQY